A single sample is the source of the 25 T cell receptor beta chains below, sequenced in a study of T cell responses to AZD1222 COVID-19 vaccine. Only in-frame clones appear in the TCRdb table, and some are missing; sequencing was by immunoSEQ multiplex PCR. The sample has about 170,000 clones, approximately 92% seen once; the top ten hold around 1.6%. Here the sequenced sample was peripheral blood, taken on day 0 of AZD1222 vaccination. Receptors originate from an adult in good health.

This chain links TRBV6-2 or TRBV6-3 with TRBJ2-7, with D tentatively TRBD1 (5 bases). V gave up 5 bases and J gave up 2 bases, with 16 bases separating them. Germline V gene sequence: CDR1 MNHEY, CDR2 SVGEGT. The CDR3 is made up of 15 amino acids. The CDR3 protein is CASSRLGQGPYEQYF. The CDR3 DNA reads TGTGCCAGCAGTCGCCTGGGGCAGGGCCCCTACGAGCAGTACTTC.

This chain uses TRBV19 with TRBJ2-6, with TRBD1 matching 9 bases. Per germline, CDR1 LNHDA and CDR2 SQIVND (reference sequence). V shed 1 base, J shed 1 base, and the junction held 2 bases outside the gene matches. This CDR3 comprises 17 residues. CDR3 DNA sequence: TGTGCCAGTAGTATAGGGACAGGGGTTTCTGGGGCCAACGTCCTGACTTTC. Translation: CASSIGTGVSGANVLTF.

The CDR3 nucleotides are TGCGCCAGCAGCTTGGAAGTCGGGACCCTATATTCCTATGGCTACACCTTC. Its translation is CASSLEVGTLYSYGYTF. The V and J genes are TRBV5-1 and TRBJ1-2, with D tentatively TRBD1 (5 bases). Trimming pared 0 bases from V and 4 bases from J, leaving 19 bases between. CDR1 SGHRS and CDR2 YFSETQ come from the germline V gene. The CDR3 runs 17 residues.

The J gene is TRBJ2-4, the V gene TRBV25-1, with no clear D. V lost 6 bases and J lost 0, with 9 bases in between. CDR1 is MGHDK, CDR2 SYGVNS, per germline. This CDR3 comprises 14 residues. The CDR3 bases are TGTGCCAGCAGCCATCTTGGAGCCAAAAACATTCAGTACTTC. It codes for CASSHLGAKNIQYF.

The rearrangement joins TRBV18 to TRBJ2-3; possibly TRBD1 for D (5 bases). The CDR3 totals 18 residues. Germline assignment: CDR1 KGHSH and CDR2 LQKENI. The germline V and J ends were trimmed by 6 bases and 2 bases, with 24 bases remaining between them. The CDR3 bases are TGTGCCAGCTCCCTCGGACATGAACCGCTTAAAAACACAGATACGCAGTATTTT. Residues: CASSLGHEPLKNTDTQYF.

The chain couples TRBV4-3 to TRBJ1-2; 10 nucleotides match TRBD1. Germline V CDR1 and CDR2: LGHNA, YSLEER. The CDR3 extends over 16 amino acids. J gave up 3 bases and V 6 bases, and 10 bases lay outside the gene matches. CDR3 region: CASSRTQGQGYYGYTF. The CDR3 region has the DNA TGCGCCAGCAGTCGTACCCAGGGACAGGGGTACTATGGCTACACCTTC.

J is TRBJ1-2 and V is TRBV28; the D is unclear. Trimming stripped 0 bases from V and 7 bases from J, with 6 bases between. The CDR3 is 12 residues long. The germline gives CDR1 MDHEN, CDR2 SYDVKM. CDR3 nucleotide sequence: TGTGCCAGCAGTTTATGGATTGGTGGCTACACCTTC. Amino acids: CASSLWIGGYTF.

CDR3 bases: TGTGCCAGCAGCTTAGGACACTATGGCTACACCTTC. As protein: CASSLGHYGYTF. The chain combines TRBV11-2 with TRBJ1-2; D gene uncertain. Germline CDR1 and CDR2: SGHAT and FQNNGV. The V end lost 1 base, the J end lost 3 bases, and 3 bases lay between the germline ends. The CDR3 is 12 amino acids.

The J gene is TRBJ2-7, the V gene TRBV3-1 (or the pseudogene TRBV3-2), with D maybe TRBD1 (7 bases). CDR1 and CDR2 from the germline V gene are LGHDT and YNNKEL (reference sequence). Trimming stripped 1 base from V and 7 bases from J, with 14 bases between. The CDR3 runs to 14 residues. The chain's CDR3 is CASSQVTGAGEQYF. The CDR3 nucleotides are TGTGCCAGCAGCCAAGTTACAGGGGCGGGGGAGCAGTACTTC.

The CDR3 DNA follows: TGTGCCAGCAGCACCGACAGCATTCGGACAACTAATGAAAAACTGTTTTTT. Encoded protein: CASSTDSIRTTNEKLFF. The chain carries TRBV11-2 and TRBJ1-4, with D maybe TRBD1 (5 bases). Germline assignment: CDR1 SGHAT and CDR2 FQNNGV. The germline V and J ends were trimmed by 5 bases and 0 bases, with 16 bases remaining between them. The CDR3 has 17 residues.

The chain carries TRBV18 and TRBJ2-7; 8 bases align to TRBD1. The ends lost 2 bases at V and 0 bases at J; junction bases unmatched: 6. Germline-derived CDR1 and CDR2 are KGHSH and LQKENI. The CDR3 is 16 residues long. The CDR3 loop is CASSPGTGTFSYEQYF. DNA of the CDR3: TGTGCCAGCTCACCAGGGACAGGAACCTTCTCCTACGAGCAGTACTTC.

This chain joins TRBV5-1 and TRBJ1-1, with D unclear. This CDR3 comprises 13 residues. The germline V gene encodes CDR1 SGHRS and CDR2 YFSETQ. V gave up 2 bases and J gave up 3 bases, with 8 bases separating them. CDR3 loop: CASSLEPYTEAFF. As DNA, the CDR3 is TGCGCCAGCAGCTTAGAGCCGTACACTGAAGCTTTCTTT.

The chain employs TRBV11-2 and TRBJ2-2; 8 bases line up with TRBD2. V was clipped by 5 bases and J by 7 bases; unmatched bases: 6. The CDR3 has 14 residues. CDR1 is SGHAT and CDR2 is FQNNGV in the germline V gene. The CDR3 region has the DNA TGTGCCAGCAGCCACGGGGGGGATGTCGGGGAGCTGTTTTTT. Residues: CASSHGGDVGELFF.

This chain joins TRBV2 and TRBJ2-5; D is unclear. This CDR3 contains 12 residues. Germline V lookup: CDR1 SNHLY, CDR2 FYNNEI. V was trimmed by 4 bases and J by 7 bases, leaving 10 bases between them. The CDR3 coding sequence is TGTGCCAGCAGTGGAGATTTGGGGACCCAGTACTTC. Encoded protein: CASSGDLGTQYF.

The rearrangement links TRBV6-6 to TRBJ1-2, with TRBD1 as a possible D gene (5 bases). This CDR3 spans 14 amino acids. V was clipped by 6 bases and J by 1 base, with 12 bases between them. The germline V gene encodes CDR1 MNHNY and CDR2 SVGAGI (reference sequence). CDR3 residues: CASSLGPSNYGYTF. The CDR3 region has the DNA TGTGCCAGCAGCCTGGGACCGAGTAACTATGGCTACACCTTC.

The chain links TRBV7-9 to TRBJ1-6, with D uncertain. Germline CDR1 is SEHNR and CDR2 is FQNEAQ (reference sequence). The CDR3 is 14 residues long. Deletions cut 5 bases from V and 1 base from J, with 6 bases between. CDR3 in amino acids: CASSVGSYNSPLHF. CDR3 bases: TGTGCCAGCAGCGTAGGATCCTATAATTCACCCCTCCACTTT.

The chain is built from TRBV7-9 and TRBJ2-3; 12 bases are a match to TRBD2. The CDR3 spans 17 residues. Per germline, CDR1 SEHNR and CDR2 FQNEAQ (reference sequence). The trim removed 4 bases at V and 0 bases at J, leaving 5 bases unmatched. CDR3 protein: CASSSAGTSGSTDTQYF. DNA of the CDR3: TGTGCCAGCAGCTCAGCCGGGACTAGCGGGAGCACAGATACGCAGTATTTT.

This clone occurred once. The chain combines TRBV19 with TRBJ1-5; D is possibly TRBD1 (5 bases). The V gene lost 1 base and the J gene lost 1 base, with 8 bases spanning the gap. The CDR3 is 15 residues long. The germline gives CDR1 LNHDA, CDR2 SQIVND (reference sequence). CDR3 sequence: CASSIGGGSNQPQHF. The CDR3 DNA is TGTGCCAGTAGTATAGGGGGGGGAAGCAATCAGCCCCAGCATTTT.

The rearrangement joins TRBV6-1 to TRBJ1-5; 8 bases are a match to TRBD1. V lost 4 bases to trimming and J lost 3 bases; unmatched junction nucleotides: 8. CDR3 length: 16 amino acids. CDR1 is MNHNS, CDR2 SASEGT, per germline. The CDR3 protein is CASSGIQGVFNQPQHF. CDR3 DNA sequence: TGTGCCAGCAGTGGGATACAGGGGGTTTTCAATCAGCCCCAGCATTTT.

The chain combines TRBV2 with TRBJ1-3; TRBD1 might be the D (5 bases). This CDR3 is 15 amino acids long. Trimming stripped 10 bases from V and 0 bases from J, with 16 bases between. Germline-derived CDR1 and CDR2 are SNHLY and FYNNEI. Written as DNA, the CDR3 is TGTGCCACCTCCGGACACCTAATCTCTGGAAACACCATATATTTT. Protein product: CATSGHLISGNTIYF.

The chain carries TRBV11-2 and TRBJ1-4, with a weak D call TRBD1 (5 bases). V was trimmed by 4 bases and J by 2 bases, leaving 11 bases between them. The CDR3 covers 15 residues. The germline V gene has CDR1 SGHAT and CDR2 FQNNGV. For the CDR3, the DNA is TGTGCCAGCAGCTCCAGGGTCTCGACTAATGAAAAACTGTTTTTT. This gives the protein CASSSRVSTNEKLFF. The complete variable domain, with remaining parts taken from reference TRBV11-2 and TRBJ1-4, reads EAGVAQSPRYKIIEKRQSVAFWCNPISGHATLYWYQQILGQGPKLLIQFQNNGVVDDSQLPKDRFSAERLKGVDSTLKIQPAKLEDSAVYLCASSSRVSTNEKLFFGSGTQLSVL.

The chain couples TRBV5-6 to TRBJ1-5; TRBD1 aligns across 7 bases. This CDR3 comprises 17 residues. Germline assignment: CDR1 SGHDT and CDR2 YYEEEE. V was clipped by 4 bases and J by 0 bases; unmatched bases: 10. CDR3 residues: CASSTLPRGRSNQPQHF. The CDR3 DNA follows: TGTGCCAGCAGCACCCTCCCTAGGGGGCGTAGCAATCAGCCCCAGCATTTT.

The V call is TRBV24-1, the J call TRBJ1-2; 10 bases match TRBD1. CDR1 is KGHDR, CDR2 SFDVKD, per germline. V lost 7 bases, J lost 6 bases, and 4 bases stayed unmatched. The CDR3 is 13 residues long. Written as DNA, the CDR3 is TGTGCCACCAGCACCGGGACAGGGGATGGCTACACCTTC. Protein product: CATSTGTGDGYTF.

The chain links TRBV27 to TRBJ2-7, with 7 bases lining up with TRBD2. CDR3 length: 16 residues. CDR1 is MNHEY and CDR2 is SMNVEV in the germline V gene (reference sequence). V lost 3 bases, J lost 7 bases, and 15 bases stayed unmatched. Here the CDR3 reads CASSLSRRGRDREQYF. Here the CDR3 DNA reads TGTGCCAGCAGTTTGAGCCGCAGAGGGAGGGATCGGGAGCAGTACTTC.

This clone was detected a few times. The chain links TRBV5-1 to TRBJ2-1; 15 nucleotides line up with TRBD2. In germline, CDR1 is SGHRS, CDR2 YFSETQ. The CDR3 runs 17 residues. The V segment lost 4 bases and the J segment 4 bases; nucleotides outside the gene matches: 6. This CDR3 reads CASSPRTSGGGYNEQFF. CDR3 DNA sequence: TGCGCCAGCAGCCCCCGGACTAGCGGGGGGGGATACAATGAGCAGTTCTTC.